This T cell receptor (beta chain) was captured by sequencing in a study of blood T cells in healthy people across ages. This CDR3 contains 15 residues. CDR1 is LGHNA, CDR2 YNFKEQ, per germline. V lost 0 bases, J lost 5 bases, and 11 bases lay in between. The authors ran a second PCR of roughly 6 to 11 cycles using a sample-barcoded 5' primer and a J-beta primer mix. TCRdb redid the calling of the 5' RACE reads with MiXCR, one entry per CDR3 protein. The sample holds around 1,000,000 distinct CDR3 sequences, around 27% seen once. The sample also formed part of further work on T cells of mothers and their children.

This chain connects TRBV4-2 to TRBJ2-1; D not resolved. The sequenced sample consisted of blood. This TCR was sampled from a girl aged 2-9 years in good health. The chain's CDR3 is CASSQDPLLNNEQFF. DNA of the CDR3: TGTGCCAGCAGCCAAGATCCTTTGCTAAACAATGAGCAGTTCTTC.